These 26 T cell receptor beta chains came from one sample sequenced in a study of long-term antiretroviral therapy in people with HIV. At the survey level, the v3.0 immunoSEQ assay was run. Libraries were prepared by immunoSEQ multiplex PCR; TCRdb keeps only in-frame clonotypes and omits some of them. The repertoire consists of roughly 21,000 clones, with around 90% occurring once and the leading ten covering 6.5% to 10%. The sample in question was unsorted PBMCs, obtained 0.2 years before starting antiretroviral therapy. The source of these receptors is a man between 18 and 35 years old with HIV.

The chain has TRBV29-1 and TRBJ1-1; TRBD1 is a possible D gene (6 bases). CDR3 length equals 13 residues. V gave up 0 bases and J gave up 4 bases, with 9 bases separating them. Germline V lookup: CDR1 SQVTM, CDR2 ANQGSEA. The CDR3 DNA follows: TGCAGCGTTGAAGACGACAGGCCCACTGAAGCTTTCTTT. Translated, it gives CSVEDDRPTEAFF.

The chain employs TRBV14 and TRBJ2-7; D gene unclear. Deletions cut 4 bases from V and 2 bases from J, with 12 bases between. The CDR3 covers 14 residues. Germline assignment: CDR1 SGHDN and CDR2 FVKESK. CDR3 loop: CASSPVTYAYEQYF. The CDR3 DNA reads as TGTGCCAGCAGCCCCGTTACCTACGCCTACGAGCAGTACTTC.

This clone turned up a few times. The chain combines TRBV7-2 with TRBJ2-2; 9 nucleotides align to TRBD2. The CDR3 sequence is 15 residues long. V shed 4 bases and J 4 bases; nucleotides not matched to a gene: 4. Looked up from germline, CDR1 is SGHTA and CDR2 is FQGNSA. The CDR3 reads CASSSRGGATGELFF. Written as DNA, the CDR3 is TGTGCCAGCAGCTCACGCGGGGGGGCCACCGGGGAGCTGTTTTTT.

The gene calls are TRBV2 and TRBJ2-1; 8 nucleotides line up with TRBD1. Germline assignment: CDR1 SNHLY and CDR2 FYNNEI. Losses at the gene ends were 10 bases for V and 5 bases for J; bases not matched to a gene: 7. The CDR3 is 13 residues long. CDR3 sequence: CATTGGINNEQFF. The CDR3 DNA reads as TGTGCCACAACAGGGGGGATTAACAATGAGCAGTTCTTC. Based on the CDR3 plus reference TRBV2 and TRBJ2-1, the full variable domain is EPEVTQTPSHQVTQMGQEVILRCVPISNHLYFYWYRQILGQKVEFLVSFYNNEISEKSEIFDDQFSVERPDGSNFTLKIRSTKLEDSAMYFCATTGGINNEQFFGPGTRLTVL.

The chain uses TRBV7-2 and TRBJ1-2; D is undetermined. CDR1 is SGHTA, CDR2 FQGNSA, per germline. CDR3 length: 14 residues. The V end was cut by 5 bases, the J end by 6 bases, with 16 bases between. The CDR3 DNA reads TGTGCCAGCAGCCCGAGACGGGGTAAGGATGGCTACACCTTC. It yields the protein CASSPRRGKDGYTF.

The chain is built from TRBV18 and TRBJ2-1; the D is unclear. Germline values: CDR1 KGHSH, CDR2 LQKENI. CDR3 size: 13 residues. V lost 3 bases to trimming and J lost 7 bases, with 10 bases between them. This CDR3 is CASSPPGRNEQFF. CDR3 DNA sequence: TGTGCCAGCTCACCCCCCGGTCGGAATGAGCAGTTCTTC.

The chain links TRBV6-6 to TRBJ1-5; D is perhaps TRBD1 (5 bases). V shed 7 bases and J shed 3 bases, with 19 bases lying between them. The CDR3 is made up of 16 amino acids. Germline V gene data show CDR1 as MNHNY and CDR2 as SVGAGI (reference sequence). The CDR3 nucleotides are TGTGCCAGCAAAAAAAGGGGTCAGGGTACCAATCAGCCCCAGCATTTT. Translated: CASKKRGQGTNQPQHF.

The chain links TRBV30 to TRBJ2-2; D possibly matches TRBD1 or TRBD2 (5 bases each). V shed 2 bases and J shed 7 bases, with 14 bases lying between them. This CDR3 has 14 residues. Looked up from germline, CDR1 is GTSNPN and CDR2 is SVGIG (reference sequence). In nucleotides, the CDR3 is TGTGCCTGGAGTACACTAGAGGGGAGCGGGGAGCTGTTTTTT. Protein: CAWSTLEGSGELFF.

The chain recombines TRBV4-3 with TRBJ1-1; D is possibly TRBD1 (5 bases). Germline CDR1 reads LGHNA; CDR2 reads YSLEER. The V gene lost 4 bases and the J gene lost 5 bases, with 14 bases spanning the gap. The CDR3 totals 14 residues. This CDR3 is CASSPGSGGTEAFF. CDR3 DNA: TGCGCCAGCAGCCCTGGGTCTGGGGGGACTGAAGCTTTCTTT.

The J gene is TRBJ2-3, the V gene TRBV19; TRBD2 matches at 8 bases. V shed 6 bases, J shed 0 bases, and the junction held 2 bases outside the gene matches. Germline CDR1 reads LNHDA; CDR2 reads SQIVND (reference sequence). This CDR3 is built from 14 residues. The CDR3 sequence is CASSQRGSTDTQYF. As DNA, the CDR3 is TGTGCCAGTAGCCAGCGGGGGAGCACAGATACGCAGTATTTT.

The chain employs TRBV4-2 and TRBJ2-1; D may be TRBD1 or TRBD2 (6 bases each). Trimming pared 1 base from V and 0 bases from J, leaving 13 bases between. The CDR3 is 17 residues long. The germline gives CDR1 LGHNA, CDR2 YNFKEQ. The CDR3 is CASSQVLRGASYNEQFF. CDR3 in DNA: TGTGCCAGCAGCCAAGTGTTGAGGGGGGCCTCCTACAATGAGCAGTTCTTC.

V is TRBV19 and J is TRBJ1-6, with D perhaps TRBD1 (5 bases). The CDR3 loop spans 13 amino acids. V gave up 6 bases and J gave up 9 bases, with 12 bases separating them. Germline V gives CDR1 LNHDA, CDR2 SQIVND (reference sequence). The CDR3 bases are TGTGCCAGTAGCGCGGGGCCCGGTTCACCCCTCCACTTT. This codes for CASSAGPGSPLHF.

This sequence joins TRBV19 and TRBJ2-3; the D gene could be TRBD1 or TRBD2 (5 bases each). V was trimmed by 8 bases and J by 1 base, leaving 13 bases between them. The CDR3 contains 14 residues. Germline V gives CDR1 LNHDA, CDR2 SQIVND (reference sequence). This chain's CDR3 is CASLGRAGTDTQYF. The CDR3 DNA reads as TGTGCCAGTTTGGGGCGGGCCGGCACAGATACGCAGTATTTT.

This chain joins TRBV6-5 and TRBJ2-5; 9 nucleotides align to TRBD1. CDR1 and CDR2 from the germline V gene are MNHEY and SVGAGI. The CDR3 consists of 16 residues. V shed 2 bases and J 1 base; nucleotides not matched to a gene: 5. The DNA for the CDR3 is TGTGCCAGCAGTTACGGTTACAGGGGGCCCCAAGAGACCCAGTACTTC. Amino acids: CASSYGYRGPQETQYF.

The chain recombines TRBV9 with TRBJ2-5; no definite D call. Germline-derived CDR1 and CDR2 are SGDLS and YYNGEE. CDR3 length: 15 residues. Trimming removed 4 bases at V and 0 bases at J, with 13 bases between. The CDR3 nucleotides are TGTGCCAGCAGCCTGAGTTGGGGATACCAAGAGACCCAGTACTTC. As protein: CASSLSWGYQETQYF.

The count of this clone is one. The DNA of the CDR3 is TGTGCCTGGAGTGGGACAGGGAGCAATCAGCCCCAGCATTTT. Protein: CAWSGTGSNQPQHF. The chain uses TRBV30 and TRBJ1-5; TRBD1 agrees at 8 bases. The ends lost 1 base at V and 1 base at J; junction bases unmatched: 0. There are 14 residues in the CDR3. Germline values: CDR1 GTSNPN, CDR2 SVGIG (reference sequence).

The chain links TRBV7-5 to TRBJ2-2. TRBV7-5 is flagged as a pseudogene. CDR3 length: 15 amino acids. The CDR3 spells CARSLDWGNTGELFF. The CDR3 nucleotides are TGTGCCAGAAGCTTAGACTGGGGGAACACCGGGGAGCTGTTTTTT.

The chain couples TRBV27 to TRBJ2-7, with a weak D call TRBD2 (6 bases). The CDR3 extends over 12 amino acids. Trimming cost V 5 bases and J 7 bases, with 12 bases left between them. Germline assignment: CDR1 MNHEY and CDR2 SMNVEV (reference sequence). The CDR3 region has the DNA TGTGCCAGCAGTGGGGTGGGGGGAGAGCAGTACTTC. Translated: CASSGVGGEQYF.

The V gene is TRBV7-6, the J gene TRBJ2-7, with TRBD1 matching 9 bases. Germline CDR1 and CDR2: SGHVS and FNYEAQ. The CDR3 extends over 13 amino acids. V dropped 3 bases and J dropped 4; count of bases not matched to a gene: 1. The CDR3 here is CASSFGQGYEQYF. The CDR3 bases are TGTGCCAGCAGCTTCGGACAGGGGTACGAGCAGTACTTC.

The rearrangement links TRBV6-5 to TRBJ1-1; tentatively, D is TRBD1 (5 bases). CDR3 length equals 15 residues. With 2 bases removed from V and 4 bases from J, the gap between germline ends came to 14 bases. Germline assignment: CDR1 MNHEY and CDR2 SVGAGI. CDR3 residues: CASSYSLRGSTEAFF. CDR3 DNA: TGTGCCAGCAGTTACAGTTTACGGGGGTCCACTGAAGCTTTCTTT.

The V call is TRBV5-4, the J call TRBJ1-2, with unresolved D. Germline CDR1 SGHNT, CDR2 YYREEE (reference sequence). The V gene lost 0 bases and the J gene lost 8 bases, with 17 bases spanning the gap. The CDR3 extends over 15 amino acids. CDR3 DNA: TGTGCCAGCAGCTTGGAACCGGGAGAGGTTCGAGGCTACACCTTC. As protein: CASSLEPGEVRGYTF.

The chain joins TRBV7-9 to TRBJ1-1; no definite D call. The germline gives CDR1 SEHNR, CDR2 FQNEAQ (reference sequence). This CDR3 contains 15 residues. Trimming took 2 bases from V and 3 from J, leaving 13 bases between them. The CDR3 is CASSLSQPGDTEAFF. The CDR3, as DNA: TGTGCCAGCAGCTTAAGTCAGCCAGGCGACACTGAAGCTTTCTTT.

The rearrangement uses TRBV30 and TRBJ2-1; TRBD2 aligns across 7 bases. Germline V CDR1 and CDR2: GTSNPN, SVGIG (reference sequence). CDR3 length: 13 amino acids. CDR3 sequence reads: CVSEREPYNEQFF. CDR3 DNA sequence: TGTGTTTCGGAGCGGGAACCTTACAATGAGCAGTTCTTC.

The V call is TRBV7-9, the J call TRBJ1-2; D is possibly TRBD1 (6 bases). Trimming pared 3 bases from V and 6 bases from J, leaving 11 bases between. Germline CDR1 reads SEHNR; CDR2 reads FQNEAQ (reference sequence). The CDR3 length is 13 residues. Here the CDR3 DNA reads TGTGCCAGCAGCTTGATGGCAGGGGATGGCTACACCTTC. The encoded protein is CASSLMAGDGYTF.

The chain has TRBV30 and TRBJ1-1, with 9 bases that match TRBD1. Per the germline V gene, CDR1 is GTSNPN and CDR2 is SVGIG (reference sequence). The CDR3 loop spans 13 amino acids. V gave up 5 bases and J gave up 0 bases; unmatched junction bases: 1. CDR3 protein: CAWGTGLNTEAFF. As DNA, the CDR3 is TGTGCCTGGGGGACAGGGTTGAACACTGAAGCTTTCTTT.

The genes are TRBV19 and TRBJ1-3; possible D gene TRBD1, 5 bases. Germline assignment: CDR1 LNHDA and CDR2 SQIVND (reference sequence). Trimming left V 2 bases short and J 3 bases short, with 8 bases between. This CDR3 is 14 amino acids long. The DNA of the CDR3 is TGTGCCAGTAGTATAAGGGGTTTTGGAAACACCATATATTTT. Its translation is CASSIRGFGNTIYF.